The entry that follows covers one T cell receptor beta chain sequence. The data belong to a study of early T cells in non-severe SARS-CoV-2 infection. The CDR3 has 16 amino acids. Trimming pared 1 base from V and 2 bases from J, leaving 15 bases between. TCRdb processed the 5' RACE reads anew with MiXCR; each CDR3 protein has one entry. Found here are more than 20,000 distinct CDR3 sequences, roughly 4.2% of them singletons; the top ten hold around 4.5%. The sequence came from an adult who was a healthcare worker with PCR-confirmed SARS-CoV-2 infection or an uninfected control (not recorded which). The rearrangement uses TRBV12-3 or TRBV12-4 and TRBJ2-7; D is unclear. The sample consisted of whole blood. CDR3 residues: CASSLGGQSPAYEQYF. In DNA form, the CDR3 reads TGTGCCAGCAGTTTAGGTGGGCAATCACCCGCCTACGAGCAGTACTTC.